This T cell receptor (beta chain) was retrieved from a study of CD8 T cells in ankylosing spondylitis. Study results and limitations: Reportedly, matched ankylosing spondylitis synovial fluid was significantly enriched for disease-linked clones.

The CDR3 spans 14 residues. V was clipped by 0 bases and J by 8 bases; unmatched bases: 7. Germline-derived CDR1 and CDR2 are SGDLS and YYNGEE. TCR beta libraries were made by quantitative 5'-RACE with molecular barcodes. TCRdb redid the calling of the 5' RACE reads with MiXCR, one entry per CDR3 protein. The data contain more than 300,000 distinct CDR3 sequences, 11% of them singletons. This clonotype was seen many times. Its antigen remains unknown. Sequencing input: blood, either unsorted or a sorted T cell fraction (not recorded which). The chain joins TRBV9 to TRBJ1-2; 7 nucleotides match TRBD1. This TCR was recovered from a female donor with ankylosing spondylitis or in good health (not recorded which). This CDR3 reads CASSVGEGARGYTF. CDR3 coding DNA: TGTGCCAGCAGCGTAGGTGAGGGGGCCCGGGGCTACACCTTC.